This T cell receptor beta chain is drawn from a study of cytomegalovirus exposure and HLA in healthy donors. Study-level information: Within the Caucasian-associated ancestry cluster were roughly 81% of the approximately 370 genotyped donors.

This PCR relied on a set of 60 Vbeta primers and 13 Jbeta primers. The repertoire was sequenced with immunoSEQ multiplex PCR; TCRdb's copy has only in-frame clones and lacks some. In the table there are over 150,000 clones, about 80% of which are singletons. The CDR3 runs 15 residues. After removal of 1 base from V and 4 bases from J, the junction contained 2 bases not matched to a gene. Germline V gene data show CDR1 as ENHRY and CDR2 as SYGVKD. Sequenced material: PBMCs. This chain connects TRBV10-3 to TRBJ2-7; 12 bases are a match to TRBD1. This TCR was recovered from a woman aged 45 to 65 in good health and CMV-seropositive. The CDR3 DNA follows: TGTGCCATCAGTGAGTGGGACAGGGGGCGATACGAGCAGTACTTC. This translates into CAISEWDRGRYEQYF.